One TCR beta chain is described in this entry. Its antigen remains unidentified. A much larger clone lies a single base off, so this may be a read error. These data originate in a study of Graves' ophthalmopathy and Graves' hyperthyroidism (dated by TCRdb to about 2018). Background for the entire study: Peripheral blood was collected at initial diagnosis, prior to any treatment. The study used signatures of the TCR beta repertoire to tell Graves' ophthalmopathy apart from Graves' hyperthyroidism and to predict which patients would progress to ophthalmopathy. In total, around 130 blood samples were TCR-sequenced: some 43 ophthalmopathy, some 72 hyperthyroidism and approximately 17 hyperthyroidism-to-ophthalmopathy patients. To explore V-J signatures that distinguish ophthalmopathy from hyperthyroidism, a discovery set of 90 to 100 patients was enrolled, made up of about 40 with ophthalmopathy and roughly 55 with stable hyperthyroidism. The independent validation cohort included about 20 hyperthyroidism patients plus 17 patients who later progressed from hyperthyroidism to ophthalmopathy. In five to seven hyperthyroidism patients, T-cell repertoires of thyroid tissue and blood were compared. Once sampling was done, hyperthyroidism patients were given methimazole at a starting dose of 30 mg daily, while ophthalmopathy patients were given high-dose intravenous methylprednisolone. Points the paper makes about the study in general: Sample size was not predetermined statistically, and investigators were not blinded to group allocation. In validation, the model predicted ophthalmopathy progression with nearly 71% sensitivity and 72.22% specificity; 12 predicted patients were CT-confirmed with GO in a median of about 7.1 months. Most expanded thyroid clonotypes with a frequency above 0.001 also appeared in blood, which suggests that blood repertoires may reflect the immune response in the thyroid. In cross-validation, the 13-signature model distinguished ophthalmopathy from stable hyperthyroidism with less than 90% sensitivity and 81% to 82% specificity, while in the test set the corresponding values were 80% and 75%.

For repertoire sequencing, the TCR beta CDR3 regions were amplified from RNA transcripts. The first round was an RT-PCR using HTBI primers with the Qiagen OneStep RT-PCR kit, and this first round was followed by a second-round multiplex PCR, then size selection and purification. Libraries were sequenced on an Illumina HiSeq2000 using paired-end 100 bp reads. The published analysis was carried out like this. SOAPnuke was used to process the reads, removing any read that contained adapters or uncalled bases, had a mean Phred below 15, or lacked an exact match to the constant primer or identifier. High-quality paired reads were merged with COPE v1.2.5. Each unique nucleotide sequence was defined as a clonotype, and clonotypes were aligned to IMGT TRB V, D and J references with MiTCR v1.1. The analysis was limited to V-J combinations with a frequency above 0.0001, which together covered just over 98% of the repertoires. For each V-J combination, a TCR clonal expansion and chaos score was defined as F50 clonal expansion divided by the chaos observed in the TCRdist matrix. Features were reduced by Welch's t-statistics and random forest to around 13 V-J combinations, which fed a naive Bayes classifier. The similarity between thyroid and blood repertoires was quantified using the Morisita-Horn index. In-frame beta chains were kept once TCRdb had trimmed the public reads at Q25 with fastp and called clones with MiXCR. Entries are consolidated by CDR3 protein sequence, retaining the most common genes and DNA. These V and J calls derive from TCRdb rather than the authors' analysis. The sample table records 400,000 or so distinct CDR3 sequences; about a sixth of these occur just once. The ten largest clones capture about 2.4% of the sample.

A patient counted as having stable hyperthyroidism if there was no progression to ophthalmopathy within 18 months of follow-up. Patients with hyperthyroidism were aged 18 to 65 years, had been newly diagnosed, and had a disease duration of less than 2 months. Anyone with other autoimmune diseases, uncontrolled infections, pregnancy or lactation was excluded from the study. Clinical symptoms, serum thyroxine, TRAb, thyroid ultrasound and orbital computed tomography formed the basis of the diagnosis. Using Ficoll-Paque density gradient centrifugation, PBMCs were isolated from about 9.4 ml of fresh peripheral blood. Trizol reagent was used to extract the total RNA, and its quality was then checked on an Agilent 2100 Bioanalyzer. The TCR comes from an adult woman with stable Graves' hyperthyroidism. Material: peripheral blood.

The CDR3 here reads CASCYGPDRENGYTF. The DNA reads as follows: TGTGCCAGCTGTTACGGCCCCGACAGGGAGAATGGCTACACCTTC. The rearranged segments are TRBV6-4 and TRBJ1-2; 7 middle bases align to TRBD1. Taken from cysteine to phenylalanine, the CDR3 has 15 residues. Only the CDR3 portion is preserved as DNA: 45 bases, with reading frame beginning at the first base. Trimming leaves V shorter by 8 bases and J shorter by 6 bases, with the junction holding 15 bases beyond the gene matches. The germline V gene provides CDR1 MRHNA and CDR2 SNTAGT.